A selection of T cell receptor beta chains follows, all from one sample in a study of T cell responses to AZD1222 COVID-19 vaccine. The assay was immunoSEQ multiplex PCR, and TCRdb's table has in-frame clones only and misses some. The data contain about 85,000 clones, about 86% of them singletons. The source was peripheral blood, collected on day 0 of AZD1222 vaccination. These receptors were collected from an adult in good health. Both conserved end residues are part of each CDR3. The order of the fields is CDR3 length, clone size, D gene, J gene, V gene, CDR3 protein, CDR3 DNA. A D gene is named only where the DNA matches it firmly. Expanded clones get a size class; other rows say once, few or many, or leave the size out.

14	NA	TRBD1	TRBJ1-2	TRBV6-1	CASSEGQANYGYTF	TGTGCCAGCAGTGAGGGACAGGCGAACTATGGCTACACCTTC
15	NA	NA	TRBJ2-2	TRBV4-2	CASSQAQGNTGELFF	TGTGCCAGCAGCCAAGCCCAGGGGAACACCGGGGAGCTGTTTTTT
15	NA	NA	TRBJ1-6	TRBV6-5	CASRDSFSSYSPLHF	TGTGCCAGCAGAGACAGTTTTTCCTCTTATTCACCCCTCCACTTT
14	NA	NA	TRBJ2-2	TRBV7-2	CASSPGGGTGELFF	TGTGCCAGCAGCCCAGGGGGGGGCACCGGGGAGCTGTTTTTT
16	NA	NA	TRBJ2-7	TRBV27	CASSLSRGSTAYEQYF	TGTGCCAGCAGTTTATCGAGGGGATCGACCGCCTACGAGCAGTACTTC
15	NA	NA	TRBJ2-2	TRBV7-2	CASSLGPEGAGELFF	TGTGCCAGCAGCTTAGGGCCGGAGGGGGCCGGGGAGCTGTTTTTT
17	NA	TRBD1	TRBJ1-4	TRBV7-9	CASSPPGTGHDNEKLFF	TGTGCCAGCAGCCCGCCCGGGACAGGACACGATAATGAAAAACTGTTTTTT
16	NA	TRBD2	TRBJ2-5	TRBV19	CASSEGGTSGIKTQYF	TGTGCCAGTAGTGAGGGAGGGACTAGCGGGATTAAGACCCAGTACTTC
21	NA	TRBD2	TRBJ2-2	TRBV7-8	CASSLVGQRLAGVVSAGELFF	TGTGCCAGCAGCTTAGTTGGGCAGAGACTAGCGGGAGTGGTATCGGCCGGGGAGCTGTTTTTT
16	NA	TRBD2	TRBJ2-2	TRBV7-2	CASSTASGRFSGELFF	TGTGCCAGCAGCACCGCTAGCGGGAGGTTCAGCGGGGAGCTGTTTTTT
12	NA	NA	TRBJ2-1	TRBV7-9	CASSRVYNEQFF	TGTGCCAGCAGCCGGGTCTACAATGAGCAGTTCTTC
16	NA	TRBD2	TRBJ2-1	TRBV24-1	CATSGQTSGRDNEQFF	TGTGCCACCAGTGGCCAGACTAGCGGGAGGGACAATGAGCAGTTCTTC
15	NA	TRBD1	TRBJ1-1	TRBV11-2	CASSLLSGGDTEAFF	TGTGCCAGCAGCCTCCTTTCAGGGGGGGACACTGAAGCTTTCTTT
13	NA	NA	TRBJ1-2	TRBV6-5	CASSFDNNYGYTF	TGTGCCAGCAGCTTCGACAATAACTATGGCTACACCTTC
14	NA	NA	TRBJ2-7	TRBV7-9	CASSPTMGSYEQYF	TGTGCCAGCAGCCCAACAATGGGGTCCTACGAGCAGTACTTC
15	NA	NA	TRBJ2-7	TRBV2	CASSGGGLTPYEQYF	TGTGCCAGCAGTGGAGGAGGTTTAACCCCCTACGAGCAGTACTTC
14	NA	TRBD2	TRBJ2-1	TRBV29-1	CSVARTSGLDEQFF	TGCAGCGTGGCCCGGACTAGCGGGCTCGATGAGCAGTTCTTC
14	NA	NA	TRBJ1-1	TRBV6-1	CASSEAVRGAEAFF	TGTGCCAGCAGTGAAGCGGTCAGGGGCGCTGAAGCTTTCTTT
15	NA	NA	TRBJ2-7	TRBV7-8	CASSLWGGLSYEQYF	TGTGCCAGCAGCCTTTGGGGGGGGCTCTCCTACGAGCAGTACTTC
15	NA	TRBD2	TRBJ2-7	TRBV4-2	CASSPNFSGTYEQYF	TGTGCCAGCAGCCCTAACTTTAGCGGGACCTACGAGCAGTACTTC
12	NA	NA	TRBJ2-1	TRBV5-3	CARSPPGNEQFF	TGTGCCAGAAGCCCCCCCGGGAATGAGCAGTTCTTC
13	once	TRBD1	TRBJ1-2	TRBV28	CASSQGARYGYTF	TGTGCCAGCAGTCAGGGGGCGAGATATGGCTACACCTTC
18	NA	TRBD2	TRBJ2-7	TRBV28	CASSPPFGTSGRTSEQYF	TGTGCCAGCAGCCCCCCTTTCGGGACTAGCGGGAGGACATCCGAGCAGTACTTC
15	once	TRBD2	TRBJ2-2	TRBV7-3	CASSPPGRGAGELFF	TGTGCCAGCAGCCCCCCCGGGAGGGGGGCCGGGGAGCTGTTTTTT
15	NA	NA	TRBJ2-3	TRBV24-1	CATSDFPTSTDTQYF	TGTGCCACCAGTGATTTCCCGACTAGCACAGATACGCAGTATTTT
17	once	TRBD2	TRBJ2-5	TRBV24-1	CATSDPTTSGGQETQYF	TGTGCCACCAGTGACCCCACGACTAGCGGGGGTCAAGAGACCCAGTACTTC
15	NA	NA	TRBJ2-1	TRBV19	CASSIGGGQGDEQFF	TGTGCCAGTAGTATCGGCGGTGGGCAGGGCGATGAGCAGTTCTTC
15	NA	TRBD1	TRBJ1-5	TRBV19	CASSTRTGGNQPQHF	TGTGCCAGTAGTACCCGGACAGGGGGCAATCAGCCCCAGCATTTT
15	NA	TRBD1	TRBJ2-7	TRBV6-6	CASSYGAGGVNEQYF	TGTGCCAGCAGTTACGGGGCAGGGGGCGTCAACGAGCAGTACTTC
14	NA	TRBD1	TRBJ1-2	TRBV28	CASTLTGANYGYTF	TGTGCCAGCACCCTGACAGGGGCTAACTATGGCTACACCTTC
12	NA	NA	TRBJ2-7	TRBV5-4	CASSLDSREQYF	TGTGCCAGCAGCTTGGATTCGCGAGAGCAGTACTTC
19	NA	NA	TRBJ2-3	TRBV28	CASRPAEGALSGYPDTQYF	TGTGCCAGCAGGCCCGCGGAGGGGGCCCTTTCCGGCTATCCAGATACGCAGTATTTT
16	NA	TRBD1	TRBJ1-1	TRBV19	CASSIPRQGAGTEAFF	TGTGCCAGTAGTATCCCTCGACAGGGCGCGGGCACTGAAGCTTTCTTT
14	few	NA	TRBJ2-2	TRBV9	CASSVDPSTGELFF	TGTGCCAGCAGCGTAGATCCCAGCACCGGGGAGCTGTTTTTT
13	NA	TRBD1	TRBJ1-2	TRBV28	CASRMGQNYGYTF	TGTGCCAGCAGGATGGGACAGAACTATGGCTACACCTTC
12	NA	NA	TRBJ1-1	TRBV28	CASRSGVHSAFF	TGTGCCAGCAGGTCCGGGGTACATAGCGCTTTCTTT
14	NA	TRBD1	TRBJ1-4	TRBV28	CASSLGTGMGKLFF	TGTGCCAGCAGTTTAGGGACAGGGATGGGAAAACTGTTTTTT
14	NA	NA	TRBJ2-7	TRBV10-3	CATRLGASSYEQYF	TGTGCCACTCGGTTGGGAGCGAGCTCCTACGAGCAGTACTTC
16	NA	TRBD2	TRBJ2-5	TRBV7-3	CASSLTSGSGGETQYF	TGTGCCAGCAGCCTGACTAGCGGGAGTGGAGGAGAGACCCAGTACTTC
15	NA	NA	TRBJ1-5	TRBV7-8	CASSLQDFSNQPQHF	TGTGCCAGCAGCTTACAAGATTTTAGCAATCAGCCCCAGCATTTT
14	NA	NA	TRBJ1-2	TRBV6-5	CASSRGGGDYGYTF	TGTGCCAGCAGTAGGGGGGGAGGGGACTATGGCTACACCTTC
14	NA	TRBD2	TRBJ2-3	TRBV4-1	CASSQQLAGDTQYF	TGCGCCAGCAGCCAACAACTAGCGGGGGATACGCAGTATTTT
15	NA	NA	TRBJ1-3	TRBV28	CASSLGGASGNTIYF	TGTGCCAGCAGTTTAGGCGGCGCCTCTGGAAACACCATATATTTT
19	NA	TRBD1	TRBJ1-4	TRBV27	CASSLSVPGQRGTNEKLFF	TGTGCCAGCAGTTTATCCGTCCCGGGACAGAGGGGCACTAATGAAAAACTGTTTTTT
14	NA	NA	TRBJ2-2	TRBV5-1	CASSLSGTTGELFF	TGCGCCAGCAGCTTATCTGGGACTACCGGGGAGCTGTTTTTT
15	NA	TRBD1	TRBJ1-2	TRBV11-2	CASSRGTGIGYGYTF	TGTGCCAGCAGCCGCGGGACAGGGATCGGCTATGGCTACACCTTC